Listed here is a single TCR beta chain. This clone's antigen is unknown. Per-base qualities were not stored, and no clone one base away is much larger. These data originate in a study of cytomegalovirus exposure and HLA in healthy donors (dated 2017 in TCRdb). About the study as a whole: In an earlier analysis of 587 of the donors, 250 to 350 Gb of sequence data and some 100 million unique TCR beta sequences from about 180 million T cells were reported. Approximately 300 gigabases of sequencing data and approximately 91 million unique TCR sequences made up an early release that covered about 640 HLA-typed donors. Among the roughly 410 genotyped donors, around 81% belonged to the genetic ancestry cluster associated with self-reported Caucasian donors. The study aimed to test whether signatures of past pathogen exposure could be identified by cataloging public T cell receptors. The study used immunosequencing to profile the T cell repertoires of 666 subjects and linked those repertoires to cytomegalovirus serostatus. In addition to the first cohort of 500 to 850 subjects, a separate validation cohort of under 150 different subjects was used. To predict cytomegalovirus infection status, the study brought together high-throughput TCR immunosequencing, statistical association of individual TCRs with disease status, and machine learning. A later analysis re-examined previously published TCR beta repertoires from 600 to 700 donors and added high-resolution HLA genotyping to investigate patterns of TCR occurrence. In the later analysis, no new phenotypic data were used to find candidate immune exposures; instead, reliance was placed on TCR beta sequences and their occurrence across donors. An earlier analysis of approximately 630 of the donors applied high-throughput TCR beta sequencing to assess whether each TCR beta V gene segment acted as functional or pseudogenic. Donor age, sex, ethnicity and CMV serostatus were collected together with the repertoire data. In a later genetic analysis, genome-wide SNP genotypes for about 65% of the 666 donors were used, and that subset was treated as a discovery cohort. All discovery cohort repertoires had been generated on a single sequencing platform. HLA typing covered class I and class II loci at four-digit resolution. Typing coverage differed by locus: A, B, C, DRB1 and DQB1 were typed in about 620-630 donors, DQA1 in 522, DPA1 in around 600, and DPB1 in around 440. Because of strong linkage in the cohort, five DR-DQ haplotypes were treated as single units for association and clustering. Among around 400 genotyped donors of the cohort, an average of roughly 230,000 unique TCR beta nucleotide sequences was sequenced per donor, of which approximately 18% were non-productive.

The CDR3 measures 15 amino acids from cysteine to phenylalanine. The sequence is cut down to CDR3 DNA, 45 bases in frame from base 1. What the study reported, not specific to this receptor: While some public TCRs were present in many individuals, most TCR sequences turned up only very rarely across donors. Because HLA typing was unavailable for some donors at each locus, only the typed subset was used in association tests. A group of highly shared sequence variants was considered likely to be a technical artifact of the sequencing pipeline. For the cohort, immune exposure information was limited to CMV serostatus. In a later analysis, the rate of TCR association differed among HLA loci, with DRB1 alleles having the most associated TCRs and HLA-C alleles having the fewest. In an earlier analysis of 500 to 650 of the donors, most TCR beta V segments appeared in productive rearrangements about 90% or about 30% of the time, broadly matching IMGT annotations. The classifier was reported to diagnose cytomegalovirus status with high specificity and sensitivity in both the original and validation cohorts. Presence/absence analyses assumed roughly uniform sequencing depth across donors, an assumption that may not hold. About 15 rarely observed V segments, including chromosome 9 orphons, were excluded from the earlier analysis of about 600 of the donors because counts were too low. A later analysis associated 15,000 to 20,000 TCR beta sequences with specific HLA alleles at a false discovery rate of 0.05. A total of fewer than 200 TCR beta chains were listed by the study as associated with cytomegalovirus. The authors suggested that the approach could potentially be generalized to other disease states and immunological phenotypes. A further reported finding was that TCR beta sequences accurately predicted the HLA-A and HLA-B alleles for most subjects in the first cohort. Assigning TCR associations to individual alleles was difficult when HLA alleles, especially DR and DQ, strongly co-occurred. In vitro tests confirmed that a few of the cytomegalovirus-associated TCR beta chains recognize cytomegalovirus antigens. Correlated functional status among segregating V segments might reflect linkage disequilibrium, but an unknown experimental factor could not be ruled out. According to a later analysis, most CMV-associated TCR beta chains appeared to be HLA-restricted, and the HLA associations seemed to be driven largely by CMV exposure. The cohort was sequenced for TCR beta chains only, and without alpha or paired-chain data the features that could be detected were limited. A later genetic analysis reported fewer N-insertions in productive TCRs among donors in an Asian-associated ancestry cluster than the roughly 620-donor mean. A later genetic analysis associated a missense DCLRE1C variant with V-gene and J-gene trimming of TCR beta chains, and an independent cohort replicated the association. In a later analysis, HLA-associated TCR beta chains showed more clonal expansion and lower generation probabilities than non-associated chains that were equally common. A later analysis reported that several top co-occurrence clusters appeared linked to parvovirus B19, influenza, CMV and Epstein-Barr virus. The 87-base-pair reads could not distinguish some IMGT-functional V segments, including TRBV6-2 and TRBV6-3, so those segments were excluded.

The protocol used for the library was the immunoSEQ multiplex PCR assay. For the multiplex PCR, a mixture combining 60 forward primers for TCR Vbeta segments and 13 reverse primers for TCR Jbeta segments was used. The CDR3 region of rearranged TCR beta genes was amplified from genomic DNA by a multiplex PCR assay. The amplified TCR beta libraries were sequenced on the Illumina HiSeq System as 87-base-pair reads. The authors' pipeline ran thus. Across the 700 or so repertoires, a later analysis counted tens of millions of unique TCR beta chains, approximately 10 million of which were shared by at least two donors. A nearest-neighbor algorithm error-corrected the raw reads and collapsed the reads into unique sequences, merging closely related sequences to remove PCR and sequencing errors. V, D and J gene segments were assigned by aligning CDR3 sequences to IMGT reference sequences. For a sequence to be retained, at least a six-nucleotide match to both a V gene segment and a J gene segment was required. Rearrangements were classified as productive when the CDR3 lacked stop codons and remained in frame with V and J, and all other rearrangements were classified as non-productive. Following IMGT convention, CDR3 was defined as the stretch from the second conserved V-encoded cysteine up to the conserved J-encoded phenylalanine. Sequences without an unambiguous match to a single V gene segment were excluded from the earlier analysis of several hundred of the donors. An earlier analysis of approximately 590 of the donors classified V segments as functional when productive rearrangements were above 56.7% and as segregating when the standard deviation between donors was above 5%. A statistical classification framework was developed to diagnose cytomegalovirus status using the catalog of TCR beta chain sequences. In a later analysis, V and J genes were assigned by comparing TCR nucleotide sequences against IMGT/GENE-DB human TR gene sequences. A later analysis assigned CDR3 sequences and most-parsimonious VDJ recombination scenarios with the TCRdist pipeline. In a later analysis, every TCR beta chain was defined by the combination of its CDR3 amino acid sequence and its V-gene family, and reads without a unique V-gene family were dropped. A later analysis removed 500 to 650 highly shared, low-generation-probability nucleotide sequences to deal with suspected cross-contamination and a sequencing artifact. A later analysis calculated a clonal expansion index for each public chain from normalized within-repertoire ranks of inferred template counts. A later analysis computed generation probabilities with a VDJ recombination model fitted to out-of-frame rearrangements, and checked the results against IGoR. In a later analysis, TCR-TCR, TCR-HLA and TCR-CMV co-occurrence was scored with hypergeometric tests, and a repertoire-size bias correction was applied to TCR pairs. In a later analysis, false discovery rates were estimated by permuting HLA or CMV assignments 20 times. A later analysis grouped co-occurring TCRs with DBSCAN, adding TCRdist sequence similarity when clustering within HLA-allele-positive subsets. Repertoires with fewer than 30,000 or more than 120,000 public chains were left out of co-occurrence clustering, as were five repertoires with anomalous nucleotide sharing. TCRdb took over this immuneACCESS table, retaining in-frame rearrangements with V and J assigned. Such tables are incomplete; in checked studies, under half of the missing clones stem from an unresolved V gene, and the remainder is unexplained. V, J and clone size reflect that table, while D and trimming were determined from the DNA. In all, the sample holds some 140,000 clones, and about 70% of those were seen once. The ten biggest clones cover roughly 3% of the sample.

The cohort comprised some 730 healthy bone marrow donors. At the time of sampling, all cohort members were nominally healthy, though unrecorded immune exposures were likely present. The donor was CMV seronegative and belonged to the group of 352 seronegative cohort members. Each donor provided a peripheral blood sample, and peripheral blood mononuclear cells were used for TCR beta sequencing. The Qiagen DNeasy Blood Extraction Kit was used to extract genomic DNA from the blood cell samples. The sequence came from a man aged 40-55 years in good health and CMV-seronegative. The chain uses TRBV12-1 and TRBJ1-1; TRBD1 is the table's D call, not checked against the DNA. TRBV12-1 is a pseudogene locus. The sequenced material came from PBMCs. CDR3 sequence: CASSSDRGRDTEAFF. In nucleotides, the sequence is TGTGCCAGCAGCTCGGACAGGGGGCGTGACACTGAAGCTTTCTTT.